This T cell receptor beta chain is from a study of beta chain features in type 1 diabetes. Study context: Patients were similar to healthy donors in age and gender (as well as in cell yields).

Expressed TCRB transcripts were sequenced because the entire RNA isolate underwent reverse transcription. Mean read depth for naive, central memory and regulatory T cell samples was around 3.5 million reads. Only in-frame clones appear in the TCRdb table, and some are missing; sequencing was by immunoSEQ multiplex PCR. The table shows 250,000 to 300,000 clones, with roughly 13% occurring only once. Remarks on this clone: No antigen is known for it.

Stem cell-like memory, regulatory, central memory and naive CD4+ cells were sorted via CD45RO/CCR7/CD25/CD127/CD95/CD27. The V gene's germline CDR1 is MNHNY and CDR2 SVGAGI (reference sequence). The length of the CDR3 is 13 residues. Trimming shortened V by 6 bases and J by 3 bases, and 9 bases separated the two germline ends. Study conclusions and caveats: When VDJ junctions were examined, type 1 diabetes patients showed fewer insertions and more deletions. Shorter TCRB CDR3s, moderately but significantly so, were found in Type 1 diabetes patients in all four CD4+ subsets.

The receptor's source is a man aged 25-40 years with type 1 diabetes. The sequenced sample consisted of naive CD4+ T cells from blood. The chain recombines TRBV6-6 with TRBJ1-5; D not resolved. Here the CDR3 reads CASSGGNNQPQHF. The CDR3 DNA sequence: TGTGCCAGCAGCGGCGGAAACAATCAGCCCCAGCATTTT.